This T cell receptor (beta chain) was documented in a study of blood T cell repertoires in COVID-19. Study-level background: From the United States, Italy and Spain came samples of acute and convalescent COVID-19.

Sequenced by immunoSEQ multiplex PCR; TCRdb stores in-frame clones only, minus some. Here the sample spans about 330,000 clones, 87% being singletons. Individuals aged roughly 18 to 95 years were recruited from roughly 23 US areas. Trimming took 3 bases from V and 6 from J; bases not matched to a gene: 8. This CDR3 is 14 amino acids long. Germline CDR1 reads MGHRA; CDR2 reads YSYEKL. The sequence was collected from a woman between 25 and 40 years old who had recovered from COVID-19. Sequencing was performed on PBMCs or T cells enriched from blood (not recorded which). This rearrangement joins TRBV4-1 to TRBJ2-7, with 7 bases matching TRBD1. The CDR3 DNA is TGCGCCAGCAGCCAGACAGGGTCGGCCTCCGAGCAGTACTTC. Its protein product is CASSQTGSASEQYF.